This record looks at one T cell receptor (beta chain) sequence and its context. As yet, its antigen is unknown. The V end lost 11 bases, the J end lost 5 bases, and 16 bases lay between the germline ends. The CDR3 contains 13 residues. Germline V gene sequence: CDR1 LNHDA, CDR2 SQIVND (reference sequence). The data originate from a study of T cell responses to AZD1222 COVID-19 vaccine. Whole-study results and caveats: A rise in Spike-specific TCR breadth and depth followed two AZD1222 doses. Donors skewed white British and female; clonal diversity was possibly underestimated. All repertoire sampling was performed exclusively after the peak T cell response.

Using immunoSEQ multiplex PCR, the repertoire was profiled, and TCRdb retains in-frame clones only, with some absent. The table has some 130,000 clones, 80% to 90% seen once. The chain couples TRBV19 to TRBJ2-1, with D possibly being TRBD2 (6 bases). The sequence came from an adult in good health. Sequenced material: peripheral blood, taken on day 0 of MenACWY control vaccination. CDR3 DNA sequence: TGTGCCTCGGGGGAAGAGGCGAACAATGAGCAGTTCTTC. Its protein is CASGEEANNEQFF.